The 14 T cell receptor beta chains below come from one sample, sequenced in a study of shared clonotypes between healthy human individuals. The table came from immunoSEQ multiplex PCR; TCRdb's copy has only in-frame clones and leaves some out. Seen here are fewer than 800,000 clones, 92% observed once, and the top ten hold 24%. Naive CD8 cells lacked CD45RO, underwent positive selection for CCR7 and left out terminally differentiated effector memory CD45RA+ cells. Material for sequencing was naive CD8+ T cells sorted from blood. All receptors come from a man between 25 and 39 years old in good health.

The chain links TRBV5-1 to TRBJ1-1; 8 positions agree with TRBD1. This CDR3 comprises 13 residues. The V gene's germline CDR1 is SGHRS and CDR2 YFSETQ. V dropped 2 bases and J dropped 10; count of bases not matched to a gene: 7. CDR3 nucleotide sequence: TGCGCCAGCAGCTTAGGACAGGGCCGCGGAGCTTTCTTT. Its translation is CASSLGQGRGAFF.

The V and J genes are TRBV25-1 and TRBJ2-7; TRBD1 matches at 10 bases. CDR3 length equals 14 residues. Germline-derived CDR1 and CDR2 are MGHDK and SYGVNS. V shed 8 bases and J 7 bases; nucleotides not matched to a gene: 11. CDR3 sequence: CASANRDRGGEQYF. CDR3 nucleotide sequence: TGTGCCAGCGCAAACCGGGACAGGGGAGGTGAGCAGTACTTC.

In DNA form, the CDR3 reads TGCAGCGCCCGGGACAGGGGAGACAATGAGCAGTTCTTC. As protein: CSARDRGDNEQFF. V and J are TRBV29-1 and TRBJ2-1; 10 positions agree with TRBD1. The CDR3 is 13 residues long. CDR1 is SQVTM and CDR2 is ANQGSEA in the germline V gene. Germline trimming cut 7 bases from V and 5 bases from J; bases unmatched to any gene: 5.

This rearrangement joins TRBV11-2 to TRBJ2-1, with TRBD2 matching 9 bases. V trimming: 1 base; J trimming: 8 bases; junction bases outside the gene matches: 15. Germline V gene sequence: CDR1 SGHAT, CDR2 FQNNGV. This CDR3 contains 18 residues. The CDR3 here is CASSLGPSTSGRGDEQFF. The CDR3 nucleotides are TGTGCCAGCAGCTTAGGTCCCTCGACTAGCGGTAGGGGGGATGAGCAGTTCTTC. Looking up the rest from reference TRBV11-2 and TRBJ2-1 gives the full variable domain: EAGVAQSPRYKIIEKRQSVAFWCNPISGHATLYWYQQILGQGPKLLIQFQNNGVVDDSQLPKDRFSAERLKGVDSTLKIQPAKLEDSAVYLCASSLGPSTSGRGDEQFFGPGTRLTVL.

Concerning this clone: This CDR3 is also generated by other DNA sequences in the sample. This chain joins TRBV27 and TRBJ1-4; TRBD1 is a possible D gene (6 bases). The ends were cut back, 3 bases at V and 6 bases at J, with 11 bases in the middle. This CDR3 is built from 14 residues. Germline V gene sequence: CDR1 MNHEY, CDR2 SMNVEV (reference sequence). The DNA of the CDR3 is TGTGCCAGCAGTTTGTTGGGGGCGGATGAAAAACTGTTTTTT. This gives the protein CASSLLGADEKLFF.

The CDR3 nucleotides are TGTGCCAGCAGTTTTAGCGGGAGCACTTATTACGAGCAGTACTTC. The encoded protein is CASSFSGSTYYEQYF. This chain links TRBV7-9 with TRBJ2-7, with TRBD2 matching over 9 bases. Germline V CDR1 and CDR2: SEHNR, FQNEAQ (reference sequence). Losses at the gene ends were 6 bases for V and 4 bases for J; bases not matched to a gene: 10. The CDR3 has 15 amino acids.

The gene calls are TRBV29-1 and TRBJ2-3; D remains ambiguous. Trimming shortened V by 7 bases and J by 6 bases, and 8 bases separated the two germline ends. The CDR3 sequence is 10 residues long. The germline V gene encodes CDR1 SQVTM and CDR2 ANQGSEA. DNA of the CDR3: TGCAGCGCCCGGTCGGATACGCAGTATTTT. The encoded protein is CSARSDTQYF.

The chain uses TRBV28 and TRBJ1-1; 7 positions match TRBD1. Germline CDR1 and CDR2: MDHEN and SYDVKM. J gave up 4 bases and V 4 bases, and 9 bases lay outside the gene matches. The CDR3 totals 15 residues. The CDR3 spells CASSSQTGYTTEAFF. The CDR3 nucleotides read TGTGCCAGCAGTTCCCAGACAGGGTATACCACTGAAGCTTTCTTT.

This rearrangement joins TRBV6-5 to TRBJ2-3; no clear D. The V gene lost 2 bases and the J gene lost 3 bases, with 15 bases spanning the gap. This CDR3 comprises 16 residues. CDR1 and CDR2 from the germline V gene are MNHEY and SVGAGI. In nucleotides, the CDR3 is TGTGCCAGCAGTTACACCTCGATGGGAAGTACAGATACGCAGTATTTT. It translates to CASSYTSMGSTDTQYF.

J is TRBJ2-1 and V is TRBV27, with 14 nucleotides matching TRBD2. Germline V gene lookup returns CDR1 MNHEY and CDR2 SMNVEV (reference sequence). The CDR3 loop spans 18 amino acids. V was clipped by 5 bases and J by 4 bases; unmatched bases: 10. CDR3 region: CASSQGLAGENLYNEQFF. The CDR3 DNA sequence: TGTGCCAGCAGTCAGGGACTAGCGGGAGAGAACCTATACAATGAGCAGTTCTTC.

V gene TRBV7-4 combines with J gene TRBJ1-5; D is possibly TRBD1 (6 bases). The CDR3 runs to 16 residues. The germline V and J ends were trimmed by 4 bases and 0 bases, with 13 bases remaining between them. The germline gives CDR1 SGHVT, CDR2 SQSDAQ. CDR3 nucleotides: TGTGCCAGCAGCTCTTCGGAGGGGGATAGCAATCAGCCCCAGCATTTT. This translates into CASSSSEGDSNQPQHF. Complete variable domain (other parts from reference TRBV7-4 and TRBJ1-5): GAGVSQSPRYKVAKRGRDVALRCDSISGHVTLYWYRQTLGQGSEVLTYSQSDAQRDKSGRPSGRFSAERPERSVSTLKIQRTEQGDSAVYLCASSSSEGDSNQPQHFGDGTRLSIL.

This chain links TRBV28 with TRBJ2-2; D ambiguous. Germline assignment: CDR1 MDHEN and CDR2 SYDVKM. V dropped 6 bases and J dropped 0 bases, with 11 bases sitting between them. This CDR3 comprises 15 residues. CDR3 residues: CASSSGRSNTGELFF. The CDR3 coding sequence is TGTGCCAGCAGCTCCGGACGGTCGAACACCGGGGAGCTGTTTTTT.

The chain couples TRBV4-3 to TRBJ2-5; TRBD2 aligns across 8 bases. V trimming: 0 bases; J trimming: 3 bases; junction bases outside the gene matches: 9. Germline CDR1 and CDR2: LGHNA and YSLEER. There are 17 residues in the CDR3. CDR3 nucleotides: TGCGCCAGCAGCCAAGAAAGGCCCGGGACTAGGGAAGAGACCCAGTACTTC. This sequence encodes CASSQERPGTREETQYF.

The chain links TRBV28 to TRBJ1-2; no firm D call. Germline CDR1 and CDR2: MDHEN and SYDVKM. CDR3 length: 13 residues. The ends were cut back, 2 bases at V and 3 bases at J, with 7 bases in the middle. CDR3 residues: CASSLTDYYGYTF. The CDR3, as DNA: TGTGCCAGCAGTTTAACGGATTACTATGGCTACACCTTC.